A single sample gave rise to the 8 T cell receptor beta chains below, sequenced in a study of regulatory T cells in long-lasting Graves disease (dated by TCRdb to the early 2020s). The library came from multiplex PCR. TCRdb shows the sequencer as Illumina HiSeq 4000. TCR beta libraries were built with iRepertoire HTBI primers and Arm-PCR amplification of CDR3 regions. The public reads were reprocessed in TCRdb via fastp at Q25 and MiXCR, keeping in-frame beta chains. Under each unique CDR3 protein, matching rows form one entry showing the most common genes and DNA. The sample profile shows approximately 300,000 distinct CDR3 sequences; about a sixth of them were found once. The top ten hold roughly 40% of the sample. The sample's time point label, decoded: newly diagnosed GD, antithyroid drugs for less than 3 months. RNA was extracted from PBMCs in TRIzol for both TCR sequencing and RNA sequencing.

The starting material was peripheral blood mononuclear cells (PBMCs), obtained at new diagnosis, from a patient treated with antithyroid drugs. The receptors stem from a female donor with Graves disease.

CDR3 sequence reads: CASSRPPGQVSYNEQFF. The CDR3 DNA reads TGTGCCAGCAGCCGACCCCCGGGACAGGTCTCCTACAATGAGCAGTTCTTC. This sequence joins TRBV7-2 and TRBJ2-1, with TRBD1 matching over 8 bases. The CDR3 loop spans 17 amino acids. Germline V gives CDR1 SGHTA, CDR2 FQGNSA. With V trimmed by 5 bases and J by 0 bases, 9 bases remained unmatched.

With regard to this clonotype: This is likely an artifact of a read error, given a far larger clone one base away. The gene calls are TRBV20-1 and TRBJ2-7; a weak D match, TRBD2 (5 bases). Germline V lookup: CDR1 DFQATT, CDR2 SNEGSKA (reference sequence). This CDR3 spans 15 amino acids. The ends were cut back, 3 bases at V and 7 bases at J, with 22 bases in the middle. CDR3 in DNA: TGCAGTGCTAGGATGGAAGGAGGTTCCTACAATGAGCAGTACTTC. Its protein product is CSARMEGGSYNEQYF.

This clonotype was recorded at least ten times. The chain joins TRBV19 to TRBJ1-4; D is possibly TRBD1 (6 bases). The CDR3 sequence is 14 residues long. CDR1 LNHDA and CDR2 SQIVND come from the germline V gene (reference sequence). The germline V and J ends were trimmed by 8 bases and 7 bases, with 17 bases remaining between them. The CDR3 nucleotides read TGTGCCAGTTGGGGGGCCAATGGGGGTGAAAAACTGTTTTTT. Amino acid sequence: CASWGANGGEKLFF.

This clonotype has a single count. A single base is all that separates this from a far larger clone, so a read error is likely. The conserved phenylalanine or tryptophan normally closing the CDR3 is absent here, so this likely arose from a read error. This chain links TRBV11-3 with TRBJ2-1; 7 bases are shared with TRBD2. TRBJ2-5 matches the DNA end more closely, so the J call is doubtful. The germline gives CDR1 SGHNT, CDR2 YENEEA. The CDR3 loop spans 18 amino acids. The CDR3 bases are TGTGCCAGCAGCAAACCTAGCGGAGGGGCGAGAGTAAGCGAGACCCAGTACTAC. The encoded protein is CASSKPSGGARVSETQYY.

V and J are TRBV12-3 or TRBV12-4 and TRBJ2-3; 10 bases map to TRBD2. The CDR3 sequence is 16 residues long. With 6 bases clipped from V and 0 bases from J, the junction kept 6 bases outside the gene matches. CDR3 nucleotides: TGTGCCAGCAGCCCTGGTAGCGGGAGGAGCACAGATACGCAGTATTTT. Translation: CASSPGSGRSTDTQYF.

The rearrangement uses TRBV24-1 and TRBJ2-1; D call uncertain. In germline, CDR1 is KGHDR, CDR2 SFDVKD. Deletions cut 3 bases from V and 6 bases from J, with 14 bases between. This CDR3 has 15 amino acids. CDR3 region: CATSDMGKGPNEQFF. The DNA of the CDR3 is TGTGCCACCAGTGATATGGGAAAAGGGCCCAATGAGCAGTTCTTC.

This clonotype was recorded at least ten times. The chain combines TRBV3-1 with TRBJ2-7, with D uncertain. CDR3 size: 12 residues. Germline V gene sequence: CDR1 LGHDT, CDR2 YNNKEL (reference sequence). V lost 1 base and J lost 6, with 7 bases in between. The CDR3 DNA sequence: TGTGCCAGCAGCCAAGGATCTAGCGAGCAGTACTTC. It specifies CASSQGSSEQYF.

The gene calls are TRBV2 and TRBJ2-1, with 8 bases aligning to TRBD2. The CDR3 loop spans 15 amino acids. V gave up 1 base and J gave up 5 bases; unmatched junction bases: 4. CDR1 and CDR2 from the germline V gene are SNHLY and FYNNEI. CDR3 sequence (DNA): TGTGCCAGCAGTGAAGTGAGCGGGAGTAACAATGAGCAGTTCTTC. It codes for CASSEVSGSNNEQFF.